This T cell receptor beta chain came from a study of low-dose radiotherapy and immunotherapy resistance in tumors. This clonotype has at least ten counts. Stated time point: after trial treatment. Treatment denoted: LDRT plus nivolumab, ipilimumab, low-dose cyclophosphamide and aspirin (RACIN trial). First-strand cDNA relied on TRAV- and TRBV-specific primers spanning alpha and beta chains. The PCR that amplified TCRs ran for approximately 18 cycles, relying on a constant-region primer and a V-primer adapter. TCRdb ran MiXCR on the reads and lists one entry per CDR3 protein. Of some 100,000 distinct CDR3 sequences in the sample, about a fifth were seen once. The V gene end was trimmed by 6 bases and the J gene end by 2 bases; junction bases not matched to a gene: 3. Germline values: CDR1 DFQATT, CDR2 SNEGSKA (reference sequence). The CDR3 sequence is 12 residues long.

Sequenced material: PBMCs, taken after low-dose radiotherapy plus immunotherapy. This clonotype originated in a male donor with prostate cancer. V gene TRBV20-1 combines with J gene TRBJ1-2; 7 bases match TRBD1. The CDR3 DNA sequence: TGCAGTGCCGTACAGGGGAACTATGGCTACACCTTC. This sequence encodes CSAVQGNYGYTF.